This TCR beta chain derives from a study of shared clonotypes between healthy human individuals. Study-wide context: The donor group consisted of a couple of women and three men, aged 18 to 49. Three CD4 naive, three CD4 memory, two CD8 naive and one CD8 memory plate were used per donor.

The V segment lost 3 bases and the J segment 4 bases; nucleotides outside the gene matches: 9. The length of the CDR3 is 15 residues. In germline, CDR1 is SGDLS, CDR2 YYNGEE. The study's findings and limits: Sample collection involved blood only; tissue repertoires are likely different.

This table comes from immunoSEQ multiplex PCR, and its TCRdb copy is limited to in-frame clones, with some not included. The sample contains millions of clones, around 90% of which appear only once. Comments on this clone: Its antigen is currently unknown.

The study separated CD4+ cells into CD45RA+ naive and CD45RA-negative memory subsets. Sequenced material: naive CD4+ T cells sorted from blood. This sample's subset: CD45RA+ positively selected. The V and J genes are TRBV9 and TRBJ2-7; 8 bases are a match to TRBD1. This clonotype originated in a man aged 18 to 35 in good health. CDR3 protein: CASSGQGAVEYEQYF. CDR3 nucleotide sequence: TGTGCCAGCAGCGGCCAGGGGGCGGTGGAGTACGAGCAGTACTTC.